This record covers a single T cell receptor beta chain. These data are taken from a study of T-cell reconstitution after alpha-beta-depleted transplantation in children. Unique molecular identifiers were built into the TCRbeta library. MiXCR, applied by TCRdb to the PCR reads, yields one record per CDR3 protein. The sample lists 70,000 to 95,000 distinct CDR3 sequences; roughly 18% were seen once. Source: PBMCs, mostly from graft donor cells, taken 360 days after TCRalphabeta/CD19-depleted stem cell transplant. This clonotype originated in a male patient between 2 and 10 years old who had a stem cell transplant for acute lymphoblastic leukemia, so the T cells may come from the graft donor.

CDR3 residues: CASSHLPDTQYF. In nucleotides, the CDR3 is TGTGCCAGCAGCCACCTCCCGGATACGCAGTATTTT. This chain connects TRBV12-3 or TRBV12-4 to TRBJ2-3, with no clear D. With 6 bases removed from V and 6 bases from J, the gap between germline ends came to 10 bases. This CDR3 is 12 amino acids long.